This TCR beta chain appears in the sequencing data of a study of Ad26.COV2.S vaccination and SARS-CoV-2 variants. Sequencing was performed with immunoSEQ multiplex PCR; in TCRdb, only in-frame clones are kept and a portion is missing. The top ten clones hold under 4% of a sample with 300,000 to 450,000 clones, about 91% of them seen once. In the case of this clone: Its antigen is as yet unknown.

Study-level results: Total responses of T cells may have been underestimated by the analyses of TCR breadth and depth. Post-vaccination breadth of spike-specific CD8+ and CD4+ T cell responses was reportedly substantial.

This CDR3 is 12 amino acids long. V lost 0 bases, J lost 6 bases, and 5 bases lay in between. Germline loops: CDR1 MGHRA, CDR2 YSYEKL. The source is a human donor who had recovered from COVID-19. Sequences were derived from peripheral blood, sampled after recovery from COVID-19. The V call is TRBV4-1, the J call TRBJ1-1, with D hard to call. The CDR3 loop is CASSQDPPEAFF. The CDR3 nucleotides read TGCGCCAGCAGCCAAGATCCCCCTGAAGCTTTCTTT.